A selection of T cell receptor beta chains follows, all from one sample in a study of blood T cells in healthy people across ages. TCRdb analysed the 5' RACE reads with MiXCR anew, one entry per CDR3 protein. The sample shows nearly 800,000 distinct CDR3 sequences, approximately 60% of them seen only once. The specimen sequenced was blood. Receptors originate from a man between 40 and 49 years old in good health. Each CDR3 is given with its conserved first and last residue. The D gene is left open where the match is weak. Clone size is not always given. Where it is, it says once, few, many or a class for expanded clones.

DNA	CDR3	J	D	V	size
TGTGCCAGCAGTTTTTCCCGAGGTGGGAGAGGTACGCAGTATTTT	CASSFSRGGRGTQYF	TRBJ2-3	-	TRBV28	-
TGTGCCAGCAGCGACGGGACCTCCTACGAGCAGTACTTC	CASSDGTSYEQYF	TRBJ2-7	-	TRBV12-3/TRBV12-4	-
TGCGCCAGCAGCTTGACTAGCGACTACAATGAGCAGTTCTTC	CASSLTSDYNEQFF	TRBJ2-1	TRBD2	TRBV5-1	-
TGTGCCAGCAGCTTATACCGGCAAACCGGGATCCCAGATACGCAGTATTTT	CASSLYRQTGIPDTQYF	TRBJ2-3	-	TRBV7-9	-
TGTGCCATCAGTCAGATTGTGGGACAGGCCCCCAATGAGCAGTTCTTC	CAISQIVGQAPNEQFF	TRBJ2-1	TRBD1	TRBV10-3	-
TGCAGTGCTAGAAAAGAGGGGGAGACCCAGTACTTC	CSARKEGETQYF	TRBJ2-5	-	TRBV20-1	many
TGTGCCAGCAGTTTATTTACAGTGACCGGGACAGGTCCCCCTGGCTACACCTTC	CASSLFTVTGTGPPGYTF	TRBJ1-2	TRBD1	TRBV28	-
TGCAGTGCTTTATCGGCAGCCTCTTGGTACGAGCAGTACTTC	CSALSAASWYEQYF	TRBJ2-7	-	TRBV20-1	many
TGCAGTGCTAGAGATTCAAGAGGGACCAATCAGCCCCAGCATTTT	CSARDSRGTNQPQHF	TRBJ1-5	-	TRBV20-1	-
TGCAGCGTCGCGAGAGCGGGGGGCTACAATGAGCAGTTCTTC	CSVARAGGYNEQFF	TRBJ2-1	TRBD2	TRBV29-1	-
TGTGCCAGCAGTTCTACCCTACTAGCGGGAGTAGGCAATGAGCAGTTCTTC	CASSSTLLAGVGNEQFF	TRBJ2-1	TRBD2	TRBV28	-
TGTGCCAGCTCACCGGTCGGAGTTGGACTTGGCTACACCTTC	CASSPVGVGLGYTF	TRBJ1-2	-	TRBV18	-
TGTACCAGCAGCCCCACCCCCCTGACTAGCGGGGGGTACTCTGGGGCCAACGTCCTGACTTTC	CTSSPTPLTSGGYSGANVLTF	TRBJ2-6	TRBD2	TRBV9	-
TGTAGTGCTAGAGATCGCAGGGGGAACCCCTACGAGCAGTACTTC	CSARDRRGNPYEQYF	TRBJ2-7	TRBD1	TRBV20-1	-
TGTGCCAGCAGCCAAGTGGCTGACAGCTCCTACAATGAGCAGTTCTTC	CASSQVADSSYNEQFF	TRBJ2-1	-	TRBV4-2	-
TGCAGCGCCGAGGCCCAGACAACTAACTATGGCTACACCTTC	CSAEAQTTNYGYTF	TRBJ1-2	-	TRBV29-1	few
TGTGCCAGCTCACCAATGCAGGGTGTTATAAACGAGCAGTACTTC	CASSPMQGVINEQYF	TRBJ2-7	-	TRBV18	few
TGTGCCAGCAGCTTAAGTGGGGCCAGCTCGGGTGGCCCAGATACGCAGTATTTT	CASSLSGASSGGPDTQYF	TRBJ2-3	-	TRBV7-3	-
TGTGCCAGCAGCTTAGTCCCGACTAGCGGGGGGGCAACAGATACGCAGTATTTT	CASSLVPTSGGATDTQYF	TRBJ2-3	TRBD2	TRBV7-2	-
TGTGCCAGCAGTTTCTTAGGAGGTTGGGGCTATGGCTACACCTTC	CASSFLGGWGYGYTF	TRBJ1-2	-	TRBV28	-
TGCAGCGTTGACCAAGGGGGACAGGTCAGAGGCTACACCTTC	CSVDQGGQVRGYTF	TRBJ1-2	TRBD1	TRBV29-1	-
TGTGCCAGCAGTTCGGTCCGGGTAGATACGCAGTATTTT	CASSSVRVDTQYF	TRBJ2-3	-	TRBV28	-
TGTGCCAGCATTAAGACAGGAACCTATGGCTACACCTTC	CASIKTGTYGYTF	TRBJ1-2	-	TRBV12-3/TRBV12-4	few
TGTGCCAGCAGCCAATCGGGACCCTACTCCACCCTCCACTTT	CASSQSGPYSTLHF	TRBJ1-6	-	TRBV14	-
TGTGCCAGCAGGTCTACAGGGGGCGAAGACGGGAGGGGATGGAACGAGCAGTACTTC	CASRSTGGEDGRGWNEQYF	TRBJ2-7	-	TRBV28	-
TGTGCCAGCAGTTTTTGGTCTAGCGGGGGGAAAGAGACCCAGTACTTC	CASSFWSSGGKETQYF	TRBJ2-5	TRBD2	TRBV28	-
TGCAGCGTTGGTGTGAACACGGGCTTTCATGGCTACACCTTC	CSVGVNTGFHGYTF	TRBJ1-2	-	TRBV29-1	few
TGCGCCAGCAGCCAATGGGGCGGGAGGACGACTTACAATGAGCAGTTCTTC	CASSQWGGRTTYNEQFF	TRBJ2-1	TRBD2	TRBV4-1	few
TGTGCCAGCAGCTTCTCGGGACTAGCAGGTGATACGCAGTATTTT	CASSFSGLAGDTQYF	TRBJ2-3	TRBD2	TRBV7-2	few
TGTGCCAGCAGTATCGGGACTAGCGGGAGCTACGAGCAGTACTTC	CASSIGTSGSYEQYF	TRBJ2-7	TRBD2	TRBV6-2/TRBV6-3	few
TGTGCCAGCAGCTTCTGGACGGGAGACAATGAGCAGTACTTC	CASSFWTGDNEQYF	TRBJ2-7	-	TRBV7-2	-
TGTGCCAGCAGCTTCCTCAAATGGGACATTCAGTACTTC	CASSFLKWDIQYF	TRBJ2-4	-	TRBV11-2	-
TGCGCCAGCAGCTTGGGACTTAGAGATACGCAGTATTTT	CASSLGLRDTQYF	TRBJ2-3	-	TRBV27	many
TGTGCCACCAGTGCGGGGGGGCAAAGAACCGGGGAGCTGTTTTTT	CATSAGGQRTGELFF	TRBJ2-2	TRBD2	TRBV24-1	-
TGTGCCAGCAGTGAACCCAGGACAGGGTGGGGTTCTGAAGCTTTCTTT	CASSEPRTGWGSEAFF	TRBJ1-1	TRBD1	TRBV6-1	-
TGTGCCAGCGCTGCCGGGACAGATAATTCACCCCTCCACTTT	CASAAGTDNSPLHF	TRBJ1-6	TRBD1	TRBV10-3	few
TGTGCCAGCAGACTTGACCAGGTTCTCGTAGAGACCCAGTACTTC	CASRLDQVLVETQYF	TRBJ2-5	-	TRBV28	-
TGTGCCAGCAGTTTACTCCTCGGACAGGGGGACTCCTACGAGCAGTACTTC	CASSLLLGQGDSYEQYF	TRBJ2-7	TRBD1	TRBV27	-
TGTGCCAGCAGCGTAGTAGGGGGTCGGGAGGCCCCTTTAGAGCAGTTCTTC	CASSVVGGREAPLEQFF	TRBJ2-1	-	TRBV9	once
TGTGCCACCAGTGATGGGCAGGGTGACAACAATGAGCAGTTCTTC	CATSDGQGDNNEQFF	TRBJ2-1	-	TRBV24-1	-
TGTGCCAGCAGCTTAGATACCCCCCGGACTGAAGCTTTCTTT	CASSLDTPRTEAFF	TRBJ1-1	-	TRBV7-2	few
TGCGCCAGCAGCCAATCTACAGGGGGCTCCACCGAGCAGTACTTC	CASSQSTGGSTEQYF	TRBJ2-7	TRBD1	TRBV4-3	-
TGTGCCAGCAGCCAGAATCCCGGGACAATAGCTGAAGCTTTCTTT	CASSQNPGTIAEAFF	TRBJ1-1	-	TRBV3-1	-
TGTGCCAGCAGCTCGTGGTTTAGCAGCTACGAGCAGTACTTC	CASSSWFSSYEQYF	TRBJ2-7	-	TRBV5-5	few
TGTGCCAGCGCCCGGGGACTATCCACAGATACGCAGTATTTT	CASARGLSTDTQYF	TRBJ2-3	TRBD2	TRBV27	-
TGTGCCAGCAGTGAATCAAGCACGGGACTAGCAGGCAATGAGCAGTTCTTC	CASSESSTGLAGNEQFF	TRBJ2-1	TRBD2	TRBV25-1	few
TGTGCCACCAGCAGAGATCGGCGCGGGAGCGAGACCCAGTACTTC	CATSRDRRGSETQYF	TRBJ2-5	TRBD2	TRBV15	-
TGTGCCAGCAGTGTTGACAGGGAGGGGAATGAGCAGTTCTTC	CASSVDREGNEQFF	TRBJ2-1	-	TRBV12-3/TRBV12-4	-
TGTGCCAGCAGGACCTTCAGGACAGGGACGGGGAATGAGCAGTTCTTC	CASRTFRTGTGNEQFF	TRBJ2-1	TRBD1	TRBV12-3/TRBV12-4	-